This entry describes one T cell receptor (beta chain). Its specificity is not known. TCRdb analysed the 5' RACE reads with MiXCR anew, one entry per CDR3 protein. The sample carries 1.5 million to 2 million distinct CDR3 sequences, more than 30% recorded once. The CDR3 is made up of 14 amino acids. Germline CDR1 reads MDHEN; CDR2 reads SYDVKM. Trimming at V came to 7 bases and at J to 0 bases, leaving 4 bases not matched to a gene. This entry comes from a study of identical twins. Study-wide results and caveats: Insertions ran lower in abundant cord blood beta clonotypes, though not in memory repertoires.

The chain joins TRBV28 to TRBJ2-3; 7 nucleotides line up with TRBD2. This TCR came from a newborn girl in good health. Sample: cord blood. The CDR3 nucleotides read TGTGCCAGCATTTGGGGAGGGAGCACAGATACGCAGTATTTT. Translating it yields CASIWGGSTDTQYF.